These 13 T cell receptor beta chains came from one sample sequenced in a study of blood T cell repertoires in COVID-19. Produced via immunoSEQ multiplex PCR; TCRdb's table is partial and in-frame only. The sample contains under 100,000 clones, around 86% of which appear only once. Sequenced: peripheral blood. The receptor set was obtained from a woman in her seventies with acute or convalescent COVID-19.

The chain uses TRBV7-8 and TRBJ2-3; TRBD2 matches 8 bases. The CDR3 length is 16 residues. Germline V CDR1 and CDR2: SGHVS, FQNEAQ. V lost 4 bases, J lost 4 bases, and 10 bases stayed unmatched. CDR3 DNA sequence: TGTGCCAGCAGCTCCCAGCGGGGGCGGGGTGCAGATACGCAGTATTTT. This translates into CASSSQRGRGADTQYF.

This rearrangement joins TRBV2 to TRBJ2-7; 8 nucleotides match TRBD2. This CDR3 is 15 amino acids long. The V segment lost 4 bases and the J segment 4 bases; nucleotides outside the gene matches: 9. Germline V CDR1 and CDR2: SNHLY, FYNNEI. CDR3 coding DNA: TGTGCCAGCAGTGGGTCGGGGGGGCGCGGGTACGAGCAGTACTTC. It specifies CASSGSGGRGYEQYF.

This chain joins TRBV20-1 and TRBJ2-2, with no clear D. The CDR3 length is 12 residues. CDR1 and CDR2 (germline): DFQATT, SNEGSKA (reference sequence). V was clipped by 3 bases and J by 6 bases, with 8 bases between them. The CDR3 sequence: CSASRVAGELFF. In DNA, the CDR3 is TGCAGTGCTAGTCGGGTTGCCGGGGAGCTGTTTTTT.

V gene TRBV11-2 combines with J gene TRBJ2-5; perhaps TRBD2 as D (6 bases). CDR1 is SGHAT and CDR2 is FQNNGV in the germline V gene. The CDR3 is made up of 15 amino acids. Between the trimmed V and J ends, which lost 5 bases and 5 bases, there was a span of 18 bases. The CDR3 here is CASSRTTSSAETQYF. The CDR3 DNA follows: TGTGCCAGCAGCCGTACCACTAGCAGCGCGGAGACCCAGTACTTC.

This chain's CDR3 is CASSQSGQGANEQFF. CDR3 nucleotides: TGTGCCAGCAGCCAAAGTGGACAGGGTGCGAATGAGCAGTTCTTC. The chain is built from TRBV6-5 and TRBJ2-1; 8 positions agree with TRBD1. The germline V gene encodes CDR1 MNHEY and CDR2 SVGAGI. V lost 6 bases and J lost 7; bases outside the gene matches: 11. This CDR3 is built from 15 residues.

This clone showed up just a few times. V and J are TRBV29-1 and TRBJ1-1, with D perhaps TRBD1 (6 bases). The CDR3 loop spans 12 amino acids. Trimming stripped 4 bases from V and 3 bases from J, with 9 bases between. The germline V gene has CDR1 SQVTM and CDR2 ANQGSEA. CDR3 in amino acids: CSVVTGYTEAFF. The CDR3 nucleotides are TGCAGCGTTGTGACAGGTTACACTGAAGCTTTCTTT.

The chain combines TRBV19 with TRBJ2-1; 7 bases align to TRBD2. The CDR3 runs 15 residues. With 5 bases clipped from V and 6 bases from J, the junction kept 10 bases outside the gene matches. CDR1 and CDR2 from the germline V gene are LNHDA and SQIVND (reference sequence). The CDR3, as DNA: TGTGCCAGTAGTCAAGCGGGAACCTGGTCCAATGAGCAGTTCTTC. Translated: CASSQAGTWSNEQFF.

The chain employs TRBV14 and TRBJ2-3; D might be TRBD2 (5 bases). The ends were cut back, 0 bases at V and 14 bases at J, with 15 bases in the middle. The CDR3 contains 13 residues. CDR1 and CDR2 from the germline V gene are SGHDN and FVKESK. CDR3 coding DNA: TGTGCCAGCAGCCAAGATCCGGACTCCAGGAGGTATTTT. The encoded protein is CASSQDPDSRRYF. The variable domain in full, with the rest retrieved from reference TRBV14 and TRBJ2-3, is EAGVTQFPSHSVIEKGQTVTLRCDPISGHDNLYWYRRVMGKEIKFLLHFVKESKQDESGMPNNRFLAERTGGTYSTLKVQPAELEDSGVYFCASSQDPDSRRYFGPGTRLTVL.

This chain links TRBV3-1 (or the pseudogene TRBV3-2) with TRBJ2-1; D is uncertain. The CDR3 totals 12 residues. V gave up 5 bases and J gave up 6 bases, with 8 bases separating them. Germline V gene lookup returns CDR1 LGHDT and CDR2 YNNKEL (reference sequence). This CDR3 reads CASSILRNEQFF. CDR3 DNA: TGTGCCAGCAGCATTTTGCGCAATGAGCAGTTCTTC.

This rearrangement joins TRBV6-5 to TRBJ1-1, with D hard to call. The length of the CDR3 is 13 residues. V was shortened by 4 bases and J by 7 bases, with 13 bases between the two germline ends. From germline, CDR1 is MNHEY and CDR2 SVGAGI. The CDR3 protein is CASSSQLHYEAFF. DNA of the CDR3: TGTGCCAGCAGTTCTCAACTCCATTATGAAGCTTTCTTT.

The J gene is TRBJ2-2, the V gene TRBV6-5; D call uncertain. Germline CDR1 reads MNHEY; CDR2 reads SVGAGI. The CDR3 is made up of 11 amino acids. With 8 bases removed from V and 3 bases from J, the gap between germline ends came to 4 bases. The CDR3 region has the DNA TGTGCCAGCGGGCACACCGGGGAGCTGTTTTTT. Its protein product is CASGHTGELFF.

This chain links TRBV10-1 with TRBJ1-6, with D possibly TRBD1 on 5 matching bases. Per germline, CDR1 WNHNN and CDR2 SYGVQD (reference sequence). V was cut by 9 bases and J by 10 bases, with 13 bases left in between. The CDR3 covers 12 residues. CDR3 in amino acids: CASPFWGSPLHF. The DNA of the CDR3 is TGCGCCAGTCCCTTTTGGGGCTCACCCCTCCACTTT.

This chain connects TRBV7-8 to TRBJ2-5; D is perhaps TRBD2 (6 bases). This CDR3 spans 13 amino acids. V shed 4 bases and J shed 5 bases, with 11 bases lying between them. The germline V gene has CDR1 SGHVS and CDR2 FQNEAQ. CDR3 sequence (DNA): TGTGCCAGCAGCTGGGGGGTGGTGGAGACCCAGTACTTC. Protein product: CASSWGVVETQYF. The full variable domain, its missing parts supplied by reference TRBV7-8 and TRBJ2-5, is GAGVSQSPRYKVAKRGQDVALRCDPISGHVSLFWYQQALGQGPEFLTYFQNEAQLDKSGLPSDRFFAERPEGSVSTLKIQRTQQEDSAVYLCASSWGVVETQYFGPGTRLLVL.